One and the same sample provided the 16 T cell receptor beta chains below, sequenced in a study of T cells after yellow fever vaccination (dated by TCRdb to about 2019). Library generation was performed with 5' RACE. The instrument was an Illumina HiSeq 2500. Starting from the raw public reads, TCRdb applied fastp trimming at Q25, assembled clones with MiXCR and retained in-frame beta chains. Every entry covers one CDR3 protein and lists the most common genes and DNA from its rows. The sample includes about 230,000 distinct CDR3 sequences, with more than 6.5% observed a single time. The ten largest clones capture more than 1% of the sample. The treatment or condition label, as the study defines it: live attenuated yellow fever vaccine strain. This material consisted of CD4+ T cells sorted from PBMCs, taken on the day of the yellow fever booster vaccination. These receptors were taken from a man aged 25-40 years who received the YFV17D yellow fever vaccine.

This clonotype was recorded a few times. The chain couples TRBV11-2 to TRBJ1-5; D unresolved. The CDR3 is 17 residues long. Trimming took 0 bases from V and 0 from J, leaving 12 bases between them. Germline V CDR1 and CDR2: SGHAT, FQNNGV. This CDR3 is CASSLDFWHDSNQPQHF. The CDR3 nucleotides read TGTGCCAGCAGCTTAGATTTTTGGCATGATAGCAATCAGCCCCAGCATTTT.

This clonotype was counted a few times. The CDR3 DNA follows: TGTGCCAGCAGCTTATCCCCAGGGGGCGTGGGCAATCAGCCCCAGCATTTT. Translated: CASSLSPGGVGNQPQHF. V usage is TRBV7-2 and J usage is TRBJ1-5, with 8 bases matching TRBD1. The V and J ends lost 2 bases and 2 bases, in that order; junction bases with no gene match: 8. The V gene's germline CDR1 is SGHTA and CDR2 FQGNSA. The CDR3 sequence is 17 residues long.

This clonotype has a count of ten or more. V gene TRBV5-1 combines with J gene TRBJ2-7; D remains ambiguous. Deletions cut 5 bases from V and 6 bases from J, with 9 bases between. Germline V gives CDR1 SGHRS, CDR2 YFSETQ. The CDR3 covers 11 residues. This CDR3 is CASSSGREQYF. CDR3 bases: TGCGCCAGCAGTTCGGGCCGCGAGCAGTACTTC.

Many counts were recorded for this clonotype. The chain combines TRBV19 with TRBJ2-2; tentatively, D is TRBD1 or TRBD2 (6 bases each). The germline V gene encodes CDR1 LNHDA and CDR2 SQIVND (reference sequence). The CDR3 sequence is 13 residues long. V lost 9 bases and J 4 bases, leaving 12 bases between the germline ends. This CDR3 is CASQEGGTGELFF. The DNA for the CDR3 is TGTGCCAGCCAGGAGGGGGGCACCGGGGAGCTGTTTTTT. Filled out from reference TRBV19 and TRBJ2-2, the complete variable domain reads DGGITQSPKYLFRKEGQNVTLSCEQNLNHDAMYWYRQDPGQGLRLIYYSQIVNDFQKGDIAEGYSVSREKKESFPLTVTSAQKNPTAFYLCASQEGGTGELFFGEGSRLTVL.

Concerning this clonotype itself: A much more abundant neighbour one base away suggests this may be a read error. The rearrangement links TRBV20-1 to TRBJ2-1, with 8 bases aligning to TRBD1. From germline, CDR1 is DFQATT and CDR2 SNEGSKA (reference sequence). This CDR3 contains 16 residues. The CDR3 DNA follows: TGCAGTGCTGGAGAGAGGGACAGGCCTCACTACAATGAGCAGTTCTTC. It translates to CSAGERDRPHYNEQFF.

This clonotype was picked up many times. This chain joins TRBV12-3 or TRBV12-4 and TRBJ2-3, with D tentatively TRBD1 (5 bases). Between the trimmed V and J ends, which lost 0 bases and 0 bases, there was a span of 7 bases. The CDR3 length is 15 residues. Here the CDR3 DNA reads TGTGCCAGCAGTTTAGCGGCAGGGAGCACAGATACGCAGTATTTT. Protein product: CASSLAAGSTDTQYF.

This clonotype was picked up a small number of times. This sequence joins TRBV20-1 and TRBJ2-1; D is possibly TRBD2 (5 bases). CDR3 length: 10 amino acids. V lost 5 bases and J lost 8, with 7 bases in between. The germline CDR1 and CDR2 sequences are DFQATT and SNEGSKA (reference sequence). This CDR3 is CSAGSDEQFF. DNA of the CDR3: TGCAGTGCTGGTAGCGATGAGCAGTTCTTC.

This clonotype was seen a handful of times. V gene TRBV9 combines with J gene TRBJ2-2; TRBD1 aligns across 8 bases. The J segment lost 2 bases and the V segment lost 9 bases, leaving 6 bases of the junction unmatched. The CDR3 consists of 14 residues. From germline, CDR1 is SGDLS and CDR2 YYNGEE. CDR3 sequence: CATAQGANTGELFF. CDR3 in DNA: TGTGCCACAGCCCAGGGGGCTAACACCGGGGAGCTGTTTTTT.

This clonotype was seen a few times. This chain joins TRBV18 and TRBJ1-6; tentatively, D is TRBD1 (5 bases). V was cut by 3 bases and J by 7 bases, with 10 bases left in between. Per the germline V gene, CDR1 is KGHSH and CDR2 is LQKENI. The CDR3 has 14 amino acids. Written as DNA, the CDR3 is TGTGCCAGCTCACCGTCAGGGACCAATTCACCCCTCCACTTT. This codes for CASSPSGTNSPLHF.

This clonotype showed up many times. This chain uses TRBV5-1 with TRBJ2-2, with D unclear. This CDR3 spans 15 amino acids. The germline V gene encodes CDR1 SGHRS and CDR2 YFSETQ. V was shortened by 0 bases and J by 0 bases, with 6 bases between the two germline ends. The CDR3 nucleotides read TGCGCCAGCAGCTTGGGACATTCGAACACCGGGGAGCTGTTTTTT. Encoded protein: CASSLGHSNTGELFF.

The chain employs TRBV3-1 and TRBJ2-7; D may be TRBD1 or TRBD2 (5 bases each). Trimming removed 0 bases at V and 0 bases at J, with 9 bases between. CDR3 length equals 15 residues. Germline-derived CDR1 and CDR2 are LGHDT and YNNKEL (reference sequence). CDR3 nucleotide sequence: TGTGCCAGCAGCCAAGATCCAGGGAGCTCCTACGAGCAGTACTTC. Translating it yields CASSQDPGSSYEQYF.

J is TRBJ2-5 and V is TRBV11-2; 10 bases are shared with TRBD1. The trim removed 6 bases at V and 5 bases at J, leaving 9 bases unmatched. Looked up from germline, CDR1 is SGHAT and CDR2 is FQNNGV. This CDR3 is 15 amino acids long. The CDR3 nucleotides read TGTGCCAGCAGGCGGGACAGGGGAGGTTTGGAGACCCAGTACTTC. It encodes CASRRDRGGLETQYF.

The rearrangement uses TRBV19 and TRBJ2-6, with D hard to call. In germline, CDR1 is LNHDA, CDR2 SQIVND (reference sequence). V was cut by 5 bases and J by 3 bases, with 14 bases left in between. CDR3 length: 16 residues. The CDR3 reads CASSARYRNGANVLTF. The CDR3 bases are TGTGCCAGTAGTGCCCGATACAGAAATGGGGCCAACGTCCTGACTTTC. The full variable domain, its missing parts supplied by reference TRBV19 and TRBJ2-6, is DGGITQSPKYLFRKEGQNVTLSCEQNLNHDAMYWYRQDPGQGLRLIYYSQIVNDFQKGDIAEGYSVSREKKESFPLTVTSAQKNPTAFYLCASSARYRNGANVLTFGAGSRLTVL.

The chain has TRBV12-3 or TRBV12-4 and TRBJ2-1; no definite D call. Trimming pared 2 bases from V and 9 bases from J, leaving 11 bases between. The length of the CDR3 is 13 residues. Here the CDR3 DNA reads TGTGCCAGCAGTTTAATGCAGACGGGTGAGCAGTTCTTC. Its protein product is CASSLMQTGEQFF.

This clonotype has a handful of counts. The CDR3 DNA reads TGTGCCAGCAGTTTGAATGCCGGGACAGGGGCAGATACGCAGTATTTT. This translates into CASSLNAGTGADTQYF. V usage is TRBV11-2 and J usage is TRBJ2-3; 10 positions agree with TRBD1. The germline gives CDR1 SGHAT, CDR2 FQNNGV. After removal of 6 bases from V and 4 bases from J, the junction contained 10 bases not matched to a gene. The length of the CDR3 is 16 residues.

The sample holds many counts of this clonotype. The chain joins TRBV7-9 to TRBJ2-3, with TRBD2 identical over 8 bases. The CDR3 sequence is 16 residues long. CDR1 and CDR2 (germline): SEHNR, FQNEAQ (reference sequence). Trimming cost V 2 bases and J 1 base; bases outside gene matches: 5. CDR3 sequence (DNA): TGTGCCAGCAGCTTAAAGGAGACTAGCGGCACAGATACGCAGTATTTT. Residues: CASSLKETSGTDTQYF.